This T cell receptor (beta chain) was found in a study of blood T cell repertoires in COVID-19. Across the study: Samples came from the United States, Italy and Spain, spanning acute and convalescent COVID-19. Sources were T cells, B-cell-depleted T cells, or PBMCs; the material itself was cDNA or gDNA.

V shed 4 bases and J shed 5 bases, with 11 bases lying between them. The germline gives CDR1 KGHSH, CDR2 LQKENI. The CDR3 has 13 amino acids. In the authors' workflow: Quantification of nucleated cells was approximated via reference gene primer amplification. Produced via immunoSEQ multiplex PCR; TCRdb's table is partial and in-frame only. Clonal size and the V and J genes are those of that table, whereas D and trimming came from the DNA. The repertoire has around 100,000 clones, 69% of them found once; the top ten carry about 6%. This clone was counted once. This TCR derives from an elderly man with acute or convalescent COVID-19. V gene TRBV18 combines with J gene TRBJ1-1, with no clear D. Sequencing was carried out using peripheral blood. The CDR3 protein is CASSRPPGTEAFF. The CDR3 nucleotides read TGTGCCAGCTCACGTCCTCCGGGTACTGAAGCTTTCTTT.